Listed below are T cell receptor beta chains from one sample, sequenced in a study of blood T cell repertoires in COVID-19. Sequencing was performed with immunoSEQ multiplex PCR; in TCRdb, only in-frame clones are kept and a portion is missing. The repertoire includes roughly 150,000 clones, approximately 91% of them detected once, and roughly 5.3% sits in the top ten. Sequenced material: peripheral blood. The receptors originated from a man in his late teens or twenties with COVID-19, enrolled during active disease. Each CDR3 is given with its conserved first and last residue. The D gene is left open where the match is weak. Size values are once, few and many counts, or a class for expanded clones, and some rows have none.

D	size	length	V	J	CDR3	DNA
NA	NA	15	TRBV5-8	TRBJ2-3	CASSLLRILTDTQYF	TGTGCCAGCAGCTTGTTGCGGATACTCACAGATACGCAGTATTTT
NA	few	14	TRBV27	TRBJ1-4	CASSFSTGGEKLLF	TGTGCCAGCAGTTTCTCGACAGGCGGTGAAAAACTGCTTTTT
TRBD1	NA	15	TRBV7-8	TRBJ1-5	CASSITGGRNQPQHF	TGTGCCAGCAGCATTACAGGGGGGAGGAATCAGCCCCAGCATTTT
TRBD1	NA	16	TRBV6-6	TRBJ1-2	CASSHPREGANYGYTF	TGTGCCAGCTCGCATCCCCGGGAGGGGGCAAACTATGGCTACACCTTC
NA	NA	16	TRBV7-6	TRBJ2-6	CASSPRGARGANVLTF	TGTGCCAGCAGCCCTCGGGGGGCCAGAGGGGCCAACGTCCTGACTTTC
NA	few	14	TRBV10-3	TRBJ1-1	CAIRKQGFDTEAFF	TGTGCCATCAGGAAACAGGGTTTTGACACTGAAGCTTTCTTT
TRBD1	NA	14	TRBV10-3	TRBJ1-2	CAISDSMTGEGYTF	TGTGCCATCAGTGATTCAATGACAGGGGAAGGCTACACCTTC
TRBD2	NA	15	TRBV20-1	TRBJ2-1	CSASPGGAGYNEQFF	TGCAGTGCTAGTCCGGGGGGGGCCGGCTACAATGAGCAGTTCTTC
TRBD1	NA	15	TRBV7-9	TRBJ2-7	CASSPPSGQHYEQYF	TGTGCCAGCAGCCCACCCTCGGGACAGCATTACGAGCAGTACTTC
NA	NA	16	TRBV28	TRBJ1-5	CASSLEGLSINQPQHF	TGTGCCAGCAGTTTAGAGGGACTGTCCATAAATCAGCCCCAGCATTTT
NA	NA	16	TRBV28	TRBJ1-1	CASSSLVGERNTEAFF	TGTGCCAGCAGTTCGCTTGTTGGGGAGAGGAACACTGAAGCTTTCTTT
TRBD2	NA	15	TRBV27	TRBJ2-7	CASSSLAGGLYEQYF	TGTGCCAGCAGTTCGCTAGCGGGAGGGCTTTACGAGCAGTACTTC
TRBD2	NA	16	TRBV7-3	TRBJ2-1	CASSARLADSYNEQFF	TGTGCCAGCAGCGCGAGACTAGCGGACTCCTACAATGAGCAGTTCTTC
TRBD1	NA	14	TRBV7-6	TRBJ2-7	CASSLTGDSYEQYF	TGTGCCAGCAGCTTGACAGGGGACTCCTACGAGCAGTACTTC
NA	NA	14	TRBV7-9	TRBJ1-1	CASSLAYRNTEAFF	TGTGCCAGCAGCTTAGCGTACAGGAACACTGAAGCTTTCTTT
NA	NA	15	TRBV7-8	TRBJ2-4	CASSLSSGFKNIQYF	TGTGCCAGCAGCTTATCTTCGGGGTTTAAAAACATTCAGTACTTC
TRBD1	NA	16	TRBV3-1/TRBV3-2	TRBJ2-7	CASSQNIGTGSYEQYF	TGTGCCAGCAGCCAAAATATCGGGACAGGGAGCTACGAGCAGTACTTC
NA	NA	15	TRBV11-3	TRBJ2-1	CASSLGRTGRDEQFF	TGTGCCAGCAGCTTAGGTAGGACAGGGAGGGATGAGCAGTTCTTC
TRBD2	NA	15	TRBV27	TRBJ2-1	CASGSGGVRYNEQFF	TGTGCCAGCGGGTCGGGGGGGGTACGGTACAATGAGCAGTTCTTC
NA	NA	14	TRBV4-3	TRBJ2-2	CASSQSRLAGELFF	TGCGCCAGCAGCCAATCACGACTAGCCGGGGAGCTGTTTTTT
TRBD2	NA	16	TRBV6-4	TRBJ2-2	CASSELAGQNTGELFF	TGTGCCAGCAGTGAGCTAGCGGGGCAGAACACCGGGGAGCTGTTTTTT
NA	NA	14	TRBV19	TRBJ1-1	CASSAGNKNTEAFF	TGTGCCAGTAGCGCCGGGAACAAGAACACTGAAGCTTTCTTT
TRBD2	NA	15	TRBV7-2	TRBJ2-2	CASSSRDYFTGELFF	TGTGCCAGCAGCTCAAGGGACTATTTCACCGGGGAGCTGTTTTTT
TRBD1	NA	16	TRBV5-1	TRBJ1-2	CASSLRDRGFTYGYTF	TGCGCCAGCAGCTTGAGAGACAGGGGATTTACCTATGGCTACACCTTC
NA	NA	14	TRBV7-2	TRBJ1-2	CASSLRTAKYGYTF	TGTGCCAGCAGCTTACGGACAGCGAAATATGGCTACACCTTC
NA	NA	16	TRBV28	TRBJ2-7	CASSFAQRYHSYEQYF	TGTGCCAGCAGTTTTGCCCAGCGGTATCACTCCTACGAGCAGTACTTC
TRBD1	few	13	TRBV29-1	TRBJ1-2	CSVGGQGWDGYTF	TGCAGCGTTGGGGGACAGGGATGGGATGGCTACACCTTC
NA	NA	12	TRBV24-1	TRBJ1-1	CATSDPRGQAFF	TGTGCCACCAGTGACCCTCGAGGGCAGGCTTTCTTT
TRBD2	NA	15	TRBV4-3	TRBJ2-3	CASSETSGSTDTQYF	TGCGCCAGTTCCGAGACTAGCGGGAGCACAGATACGCAGTATTTT
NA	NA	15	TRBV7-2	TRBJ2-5	CASSFGAGYQETQYF	TGTGCCAGCAGCTTTGGGGCAGGGTACCAAGAGACCCAGTACTTC
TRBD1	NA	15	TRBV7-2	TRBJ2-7	CASSFRDRGSYEQYF	TGTGCCAGCAGCTTCCGGGACAGGGGCTCCTACGAGCAGTACTTC
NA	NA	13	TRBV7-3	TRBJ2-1	CASSLSISGEQFF	TGTGCCAGCAGCTTAAGTATCTCCGGTGAGCAGTTCTTC
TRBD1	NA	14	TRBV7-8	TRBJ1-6	CASSSQGADSPLHF	TGTGCCAGCAGCTCCCAGGGGGCCGATTCACCCCTCCACTTT
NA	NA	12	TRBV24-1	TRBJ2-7	CATSYRGGEQYF	TGTGCCACCAGTTACAGGGGAGGAGAGCAGTACTTC
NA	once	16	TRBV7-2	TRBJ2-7	CASSLEGSTGVYEQYF	TGTGCCAGCAGCTTAGAGGGCAGCACGGGGGTCTACGAGCAGTACTTC
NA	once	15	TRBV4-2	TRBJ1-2	CASSQESERFYGYTF	TGTGCCAGCAGCCAAGAGAGTGAGAGGTTCTATGGCTACACCTTC
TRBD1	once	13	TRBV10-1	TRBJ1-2	CASSEGQGGGYTF	TGCGCCAGCAGCGAGGGACAGGGTGGTGGCTACACCTTC
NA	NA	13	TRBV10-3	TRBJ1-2	CAISDRASYGYTF	TGTGCCATCAGTGACAGGGCCTCATATGGCTACACCTTC
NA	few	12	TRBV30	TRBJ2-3	CAWTAGRDTQYF	TGTGCCTGGACCGCGGGGCGGGATACGCAGTATTTT
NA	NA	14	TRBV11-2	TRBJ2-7	CASSSGGPTYEQYF	TGTGCCAGCAGCTCAGGCGGGCCTACCTACGAGCAGTACTTC
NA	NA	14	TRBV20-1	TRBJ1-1	CSASRQVRNTEAFF	TGCAGTGCTAGTCGGCAGGTGAGGAACACTGAAGCTTTCTTT
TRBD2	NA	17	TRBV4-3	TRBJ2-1	CASSPGLAGARYNEQFF	TGCGCCAGCAGCCCGGGACTAGCGGGAGCCCGCTACAATGAGCAGTTCTTC